This TCR beta chain originates from a study of radiation and T cells in renal cell carcinoma. Noted time point: baseline pretreatment blood. Treatment noted: 15 Gy SBRT to primary tumor, nephrectomy 4 weeks later. Blood was sampled at baseline, 2 weeks and 4 weeks after SBRT. The tumor was a clear cell renal cell carcinoma. V was shortened by 2 bases and J by 10 bases, with 12 bases between the two germline ends. CDR1 is MGHDK and CDR2 is SYGVNS in the germline V gene. This CDR3 has 13 residues. Measured with immunoSEQ multiplex PCR; TCRdb has only the in-frame clones, and not every one. The sample lists around 140,000 clones, 88% occurring once. A word on this clone: The target antigen is unknown.

Whole-study results and caveats: In blood, top tumor clones expanded by 2 weeks, shrinking by 4.

J is TRBJ2-1 and V is TRBV25-1; the D gene is possibly TRBD1 (6 bases). Specimen: blood, collected from a patient whose treatment included radiotherapy and nephrectomy. The TCR originated in a woman between 65 and 79 years old with renal cell carcinoma. The chain's CDR3 is CASSEGRDTEQFF. The CDR3 DNA follows: TGTGCCAGCAGTGAAGGTCGGGACACAGAGCAGTTCTTC.